Shown below are 15 T cell receptor beta chains from a single sample sequenced in a study of glioma-infiltrating T cells. Amplification of TCR alpha and beta CDR3 regions from RNA used iRepertoire nested multiplex PCR. TCRdb fed the multiplex PCR reads into MiXCR, producing one record per CDR3 protein. This table has about 200,000 distinct CDR3 sequences, approximately 30% appearing once. Sequenced input: glioma tissue, nonneoplastic brain tissue, or PBMCs (not recorded which). These receptor sequences come from a human donor with low-grade glioma or glioblastoma, undergoing nonglioma brain surgery, or in good health (not recorded which).

As regards this clonotype: A read error may be the cause here, since a much bigger clone is one base away. The V and J genes are TRBV7-3 and TRBJ1-2; 12 bases are shared with TRBD1. Germline CDR1 reads SGHTA; CDR2 reads FQGTGA. V lost 0 bases and J lost 6; bases outside the gene matches: 2. The CDR3 length is 15 residues. DNA for the CDR3: TGTGCCAGCAGCTTAACGGGGACAGGGGGCGATGGCTACACCTTC. The encoded protein is CASSLTGTGGDGYTF.

This chain links TRBV29-1 with TRBJ2-2, with 9 bases identical to TRBD2. The CDR3 length is 16 residues. CDR1 and CDR2 (germline): SQVTM, ANQGSEA. J was trimmed by 1 base and V by 1 base; bases with no gene match: 4. The CDR3 DNA sequence: TGCAGCGTTGAAGGGCCGACTAGCGGGAACACCGGGGAGCTGTTTTTT. Protein: CSVEGPTSGNTGELFF.

This clonotype occurred many times. V gene TRBV3-1 combines with J gene TRBJ1-2; D gene ambiguous. The CDR3 is 13 amino acids. CDR1 LGHDT and CDR2 YNNKEL come from the germline V gene (reference sequence). The V gene lost 0 bases and the J gene lost 4 bases, with 6 bases spanning the gap. The CDR3 is CASSQDNPYGYTF. In nucleotides, the CDR3 is TGTGCCAGCAGCCAAGATAATCCCTATGGCTACACCTTC. Full variable domain (remainder filled in from reference TRBV3-1 and TRBJ1-2): DTAVSQTPKYLVTQMGNDKSIKCEQNLGHDTMYWYKQDSKKFLKIMFSYNNKELIINETVPNRFSPKSPDKAHLNLHINSLELGDSAVYFCASSQDNPYGYTFGSGTRLTVV.

In this sample, this clonotype turned up many times. The chain joins TRBV20-1 to TRBJ2-7; D is ambiguous. Per germline, CDR1 DFQATT and CDR2 SNEGSKA (reference sequence). The CDR3 loop spans 11 amino acids. V was clipped by 1 base and J by 4 bases, with 5 bases between them. In DNA, the CDR3 is TGCAGTGCTAGAGGAGGATACGAGCAGTACTTC. It is translated as CSARGGYEQYF.

This clonotype was counted at least ten times. This chain connects TRBV7-2 to TRBJ2-3; tentatively, D is TRBD1 (5 bases). CDR1 is SGHTA and CDR2 is FQGNSA in the germline V gene. The CDR3 is 16 residues long. The V gene lost 8 bases and the J gene lost 4 bases, with 22 bases spanning the gap. The CDR3 region is CASDWMDKLGSDTQYF. Here the CDR3 DNA reads TGTGCCAGCGACTGGATGGACAAGCTGGGTTCAGATACGCAGTATTTT.

The CDR3 is CASRASGTSGYNEQFF. In nucleotides, the CDR3 is TGTGCCAGCAGGGCTAGCGGGACTAGCGGATACAATGAGCAGTTCTTC. V gene TRBV6-2 or TRBV6-3 combines with J gene TRBJ2-1, with 11 bases lining up with TRBD2. The CDR3 contains 16 residues. Unmatched junction bases numbered 8, after V lost 6 bases and J lost 4 bases. Germline CDR1 reads MNHEY; CDR2 reads SVGEGT.

Ten or more counts support this clonotype. This chain connects TRBV7-6 to TRBJ2-7, with 8 bases lining up with TRBD2. This CDR3 has 16 amino acids. V was pared by 5 bases and J by 4 bases, with 13 bases of the junction left unmatched. CDR1 and CDR2 (germline): SGHVS, FNYEAQ. The CDR3: CASSPGGAGLGYEQYF. The DNA for the CDR3 is TGTGCCAGCAGCCCCGGTGGGGCGGGACTAGGGTACGAGCAGTACTTC. Drawing the rest from reference TRBV7-6 and TRBJ2-7, the complete variable domain is GAGVSQSPRYKVTKRGQDVALRCDPISGHVSLYWYRQALGQGPEFLTYFNYEAQQDKSGLPNDRFSAERPEGSISTLTIQRTEQRDSAMYRCASSPGGAGLGYEQYFGPGTRLTVT.

This clonotype appeared many times. The V call is TRBV19, the J call TRBJ1-1, with 7 nucleotides matching TRBD1. Germline assignment: CDR1 LNHDA and CDR2 SQIVND (reference sequence). CDR3 size: 15 residues. V lost 3 bases, J lost 2 bases, and 6 bases stayed unmatched. The CDR3 region has the DNA TGTGCCAGTAGTATTCCCCAGGGGGTCAACACTGAAGCTTTCTTT. Protein sequence: CASSIPQGVNTEAFF.

This clonotype was counted only a few times. The CDR3 DNA sequence: TGTGCCAGCAGCTCCCTTCTGCCGACTAGCGGGAAAAGGTATACGCAGTATTTT. Its translation is CASSSLLPTSGKRYTQYF. The chain links TRBV7-9 to TRBJ2-3; 11 bases are shared with TRBD2. Germline V gene lookup returns CDR1 SEHNR and CDR2 FQNEAQ (reference sequence). V shed 4 bases, J shed 7 bases, and the junction held 16 bases outside the gene matches. The CDR3 loop spans 18 amino acids.

To note about this clonotype: A much larger clone sits a single nucleotide away, making a read error possible. J is TRBJ1-3 and V is TRBV4-1; D remains unclear. This CDR3 is built from 14 residues. Germline assignment: CDR1 MGHRA and CDR2 YSYEKL. The DNA of the CDR3 is TGCGCCAGCATCCAAGATTGGGGAGGGAACACCATATATTTT. The encoded protein is CASIQDWGGNTIYF.

This chain links TRBV18 with TRBJ2-5, with D hard to call. CDR1 and CDR2 (germline): KGHSH, LQKENI. The CDR3 sequence is 16 residues long. Trimming pared 3 bases from V and 2 bases from J, leaving 16 bases between. Written as DNA, the CDR3 is TGTGCCAGCTCACCGTTCAGGCGGAGCATACAAGAGACCCAGTACTTC. This gives the protein CASSPFRRSIQETQYF.

This clonotype was picked up many times. The J gene is TRBJ2-3, the V gene TRBV20-1; D gene uncertain. The V gene's germline CDR1 is DFQATT and CDR2 SNEGSKA (reference sequence). CDR3 size: 10 residues. The DNA for the CDR3 is TGCAAGACGGTAACAGATACGCAGTATTTT. Its translation is CKTVTDTQYF.

Worth noting for this clonotype: At one end the junction does not follow the germline gene, possibly because of a read error. V is TRBV6-1 and J is TRBJ2-4; 7 bases fit TRBD1. In germline, CDR1 is MNHNS, CDR2 SASEGT. The CDR3 totals 15 residues. The CDR3: CASTPRQGAKNIRYF. Here the CDR3 DNA reads TGTGCCAGCACACCGAGACAGGGAGCCAAAAACATTCGGTACTTC.

J is TRBJ2-7 and V is TRBV12-3 or TRBV12-4; 9 bases are a match to TRBD1. The V and J ends lost 6 bases and 6 bases, in that order; junction bases with no gene match: 21. The CDR3 runs to 18 residues. The CDR3 region is CASSHNMGQGIKDCEQYF. The CDR3 nucleotides are TGTGCCAGCAGCCACAACATGGGACAGGGCATTAAGGACTGCGAGCAGTACTTC.

This clonotype has at least ten counts. V gene TRBV3-1 combines with J gene TRBJ2-5; 8 bases are a match to TRBD2. V was pared by 0 bases and J by 7 bases, with 7 bases of the junction left unmatched. Germline assignment: CDR1 LGHDT and CDR2 YNNKEL (reference sequence). The CDR3 has 15 amino acids. This CDR3 is CASSQDAAGERTQYF. CDR3 in DNA: TGTGCCAGCAGCCAAGACGCAGCGGGAGAGCGGACCCAGTACTTC.